One sample yielded the 27 T cell receptor beta chains listed below, sequenced in a study of shared clonotypes between healthy human individuals. Clones were sequenced by immunoSEQ multiplex PCR, and TCRdb holds only the in-frame ones, with some missing. The profile shows about 670,000 clones, about two thirds of them singletons. The specimen sequenced was memory CD4+ T cells sorted from blood. Subset here: CD45RA-negative fraction. The receptors were gathered from a woman aged 25 to 39 in good health.

Comments on this clone: Other DNA sequences of this sample code for an identical CDR3. This chain joins TRBV2 and TRBJ2-7; D unresolved. Germline CDR1 is SNHLY and CDR2 is FYNNEI. V dropped 5 bases and J dropped 1 base, with 6 bases sitting between them. The CDR3 contains 12 residues. This CDR3 is CASSLESYEQYF. In nucleotides, the CDR3 is TGTGCCAGCAGTCTGGAATCCTACGAGCAGTACTTC.

This clone was recorded many times. This chain uses TRBV10-1 with TRBJ2-3; D is undetermined. Germline V gene sequence: CDR1 WNHNN, CDR2 SYGVQD (reference sequence). V lost 3 bases to trimming and J lost 1 base, with 11 bases between them. This CDR3 is 15 amino acids long. The CDR3 nucleotides read TGCGCCAGCAGTGATGGCGGAGCCCGCACAGATACGCAGTATTTT. It translates to CASSDGGARTDTQYF.

This clone has just one count. The V call is TRBV5-1, the J call TRBJ2-7; TRBD2 agrees at 13 bases. Germline V gene lookup returns CDR1 SGHRS and CDR2 YFSETQ. The CDR3 spans 15 residues. Unmatched junction bases numbered 4, after V lost 5 bases and J lost 2 bases. The DNA for the CDR3 is TGCGCCAGCAGACACGGACTAGCGGGAGCCTACGAGCAGTACTTC. This codes for CASRHGLAGAYEQYF.

The rearrangement links TRBV11-2 to TRBJ2-6, with 9 bases lining up with TRBD1. Germline V gives CDR1 SGHAT, CDR2 FQNNGV. The trim removed 6 bases at V and 1 base at J, leaving 10 bases unmatched. The CDR3 has 18 amino acids. CDR3 DNA sequence: TGTGCCAGCAGGAAGAGTGGACAGGGGATATCTGGGGCCAACGTCCTGACTTTC. Its translation is CASRKSGQGISGANVLTF.

The chain is built from TRBV7-9 and TRBJ1-4; D ambiguous. The CDR3 sequence is 16 residues long. Trimming shortened V by 5 bases and J by 4 bases, and 17 bases separated the two germline ends. From germline, CDR1 is SEHNR and CDR2 FQNEAQ (reference sequence). CDR3 bases: TGTGCCAGCAGCCGATTCACGGGGAGCTTTAATGAAAAACTGTTTTTT. Encoded protein: CASSRFTGSFNEKLFF. The entire variable domain, with the rest obtained from reference TRBV7-9 and TRBJ1-4, is as follows: DTGVSQNPRHKITKRGQNVTFRCDPISEHNRLYWYRQTLGQGPEFLTYFQNEAQLEKSRLLSDRFSAERPKGSFSTLEIQRTEQGDSAMYLCASSRFTGSFNEKLFFGSGTQLSVL.

The CDR3 sequence: CASSSSLLAGRTDTQYF. The DNA of the CDR3 is TGTGCCAGCAGCTCCTCCTTACTAGCGGGACGCACAGATACGCAGTATTTT. This chain links TRBV7-2 with TRBJ2-3, with 10 nucleotides matching TRBD2. CDR1 and CDR2 (germline): SGHTA, FQGNSA. Trimming cost V 4 bases and J 1 base; bases outside gene matches: 8. This CDR3 has 17 amino acids.

The J gene is TRBJ2-3, the V gene TRBV11-2; weak D call: TRBD2 (5 bases). CDR3 length equals 14 residues. V lost 0 bases to trimming and J lost 5 bases, with 9 bases between them. Per the germline V gene, CDR1 is SGHAT and CDR2 is FQNNGV. CDR3 region: CASSLDRGIDTQYF. Written as DNA, the CDR3 is TGTGCCAGCAGCTTAGACCGAGGGATAGATACGCAGTATTTT.

The rearrangement joins TRBV6-1 to TRBJ2-3; D unclear. The CDR3 runs 14 residues. V lost 7 bases and J 0 bases, leaving 11 bases between the germline ends. Germline CDR1 reads MNHNS; CDR2 reads SASEGT. The CDR3 DNA is TGTGCCAGCATGTTTGGGATCAGCACAGATACGCAGTATTTT. Its translation is CASMFGISTDTQYF.

The V gene is TRBV11-1, the J gene TRBJ1-2; D is perhaps TRBD1 (5 bases). This CDR3 comprises 15 residues. Trimming took 2 bases from V and 6 from J, leaving 16 bases between them. Germline-derived CDR1 and CDR2 are SGHAT and FQDESV (reference sequence). Here the CDR3 DNA reads TGTGCCAGCAGCTTACCGTACAAGGGGAACAATGGCTACACCTTC. Its translation is CASSLPYKGNNGYTF.

The CDR3 region is CASSLGRLAPNNEQFF. CDR3 DNA: TGTGCCAGCAGTTTAGGCCGGCTAGCGCCGAACAATGAGCAGTTCTTC. The rearrangement joins TRBV27 to TRBJ2-1, with D possibly matching TRBD2 (6 bases). V gave up 2 bases and J gave up 5 bases, with 16 bases separating them. CDR1 and CDR2 from the germline V gene are MNHEY and SMNVEV (reference sequence). This CDR3 contains 16 residues.

CDR3 sequence reads: CASSRGYTGELFF. CDR3 DNA sequence: TGTGCCAGCAGTAGGGGGTACACCGGGGAGCTGTTTTTT. The genes are TRBV28 and TRBJ2-2, with D possibly TRBD1 on 6 matching bases. The CDR3 length is 13 residues. The V end was cut by 5 bases, the J end by 3 bases, with 7 bases between. In germline, CDR1 is MDHEN, CDR2 SYDVKM. Complete variable domain (other parts from reference TRBV28 and TRBJ2-2): DVKVTQSSRYLVKRTGEKVFLECVQDMDHENMFWYRQDPGLGLRLIYFSYDVKMKEKGDIPEGYSVSREKKERFSLILESASTNQTSMYLCASSRGYTGELFFGEGSRLTVL.

This clone was seen only once. This chain links TRBV30 with TRBJ2-2; 11 nucleotides agree with TRBD2. CDR1 is GTSNPN and CDR2 is SVGIG in the germline V gene (reference sequence). With V trimmed by 3 bases and J by 4 bases, 4 bases remained unmatched. The CDR3 totals 15 residues. DNA for the CDR3: TGTGCCTGGAGGGGGGGGACTAGCGGCACCGGGGAGCTGTTTTTT. It encodes CAWRGGTSGTGELFF.

The CDR3 loop reads CASSLVGTDYEQYF. CDR3 nucleotides: TGTGCCAGCAGCTTAGTAGGGACGGACTACGAGCAGTACTTC. The chain has TRBV7-2 and TRBJ2-7; D possibly matches TRBD1 or TRBD2 (5 bases each). The V end was cut by 1 base, the J end by 3 bases, with 10 bases between. Germline-derived CDR1 and CDR2 are SGHTA and FQGNSA. The CDR3 contains 14 residues.

This clone was counted a few times. J is TRBJ2-2 and V is TRBV9; D not resolved. Germline V CDR1 and CDR2: SGDLS, YYNGEE. The CDR3 contains 13 residues. Trimming pared 7 bases from V and 4 bases from J, leaving 11 bases between. CDR3 DNA sequence: TGTGCCAGCTCCCGGCGTCCCACCGGGGAGCTGTTTTTT. Protein sequence: CASSRRPTGELFF.

This clone showed up just once. One end of the junction varies from germline; a read error may be responsible. The chain uses TRBV6-6 and TRBJ2-6; 8 bases map to TRBD1. Per the germline V gene, CDR1 is MNHNY and CDR2 is SVGAGI (reference sequence). This CDR3 region has 15 residues. CDR3 DNA sequence: TGTGCCAGCAGAATTACAGGGGGTAGGGCTAACGTCCTGACTTTC. This codes for CASRITGGRANVLTF.

In nucleotides, the CDR3 is TGTGCCTGGAGTTTAGGACACTTCGAGCAGTACTTC. Translated, it gives CAWSLGHFEQYF. The V and J genes are TRBV30 and TRBJ2-7; D perhaps matches TRBD1 (5 bases). The germline V gene has CDR1 GTSNPN and CDR2 SVGIG (reference sequence). Trimming removed 2 bases at V and 6 bases at J, with 11 bases between. This CDR3 contains 12 residues.

In regard to this clone: Other DNA sequences within the sample encode an identical CDR3. The rearrangement uses TRBV4-2 and TRBJ2-3; D remains ambiguous. Germline-derived CDR1 and CDR2 are LGHNA and YNFKEQ. The CDR3 sequence is 14 residues long. V dropped 3 bases and J dropped 0 bases, with 7 bases sitting between them. The CDR3 loop reads CASSQGTSTDTQYF. CDR3 in DNA: TGTGCCAGCAGCCAGGGAACTAGCACAGATACGCAGTATTTT.

The DNA of the CDR3 is TGTGCCAGTAGAGTGGGCGGGCAGGGCTCATATGGCTACACCTTC. Encoded protein: CASRVGGQGSYGYTF. The V and J genes are TRBV19 and TRBJ1-2; D possibly corresponds to TRBD1 (5 bases). The CDR3 length is 15 residues. Trimming shortened V by 6 bases and J by 5 bases, and 19 bases separated the two germline ends. Germline V lookup: CDR1 LNHDA, CDR2 SQIVND (reference sequence).

This rearrangement joins TRBV11-2 to TRBJ1-2, with 10 bases fitting TRBD1. The germline CDR1 and CDR2 sequences are SGHAT and FQNNGV. With 1 base clipped from V and 8 bases from J, the junction kept 7 bases outside the gene matches. This CDR3 contains 15 residues. This chain's CDR3 is CASSLGGTGVGGYTF. CDR3 DNA sequence: TGTGCCAGCAGCTTAGGTGGGACAGGGGTCGGGGGCTACACCTTC.

The V gene is TRBV5-1, the J gene TRBJ1-3, with unresolved D. Trimming stripped 0 bases from V and 0 bases from J, with 7 bases between. The V gene's germline CDR1 is SGHRS and CDR2 YFSETQ. CDR3 length: 15 amino acids. Written as DNA, the CDR3 is TGCGCCAGCAGCTTGGCCGCCGACTCTGGAAACACCATATATTTT. Encoded protein: CASSLAADSGNTIYF.

The chain links TRBV6-6 to TRBJ1-1, with D unresolved. This CDR3 has 13 amino acids. Trimming shortened V by 7 bases and J by 1 base, and 10 bases separated the two germline ends. The germline V gene encodes CDR1 MNHNY and CDR2 SVGAGI (reference sequence). The CDR3 here is CASTQQQNTEAFF. CDR3 in DNA: TGTGCCAGCACCCAACAGCAGAACACTGAAGCTTTCTTT.

This chain connects TRBV5-1 to TRBJ1-4; the D is unclear. Trimming took 4 bases from V and 8 from J, leaving 18 bases between them. Germline V gene lookup returns CDR1 SGHRS and CDR2 YFSETQ. The CDR3 has 15 amino acids. The CDR3 is CASSQSSSADEKLFF. CDR3 nucleotide sequence: TGCGCCAGCAGCCAAAGCAGTAGTGCGGACGAAAAACTGTTTTTT.

This clone was recorded only once. Other DNA sequences in this sample translate to the same CDR3. The chain employs TRBV5-4 and TRBJ2-3, with D uncertain. Trimming cost V 0 bases and J 4 bases, with 6 bases left between them. The germline V gene has CDR1 SGHNT and CDR2 YYREEE (reference sequence). This CDR3 is built from 13 residues. Here the CDR3 DNA reads TGTGCCAGCAGCTTGGTTGGGGCAGATACGCAGTATTTT. Translation gives CASSLVGADTQYF.

This clone was recorded once. The J gene is TRBJ2-5, the V gene TRBV18; maybe TRBD1 (6 bases). The CDR3 has 14 residues. Germline V lookup: CDR1 KGHSH, CDR2 LQKENI. With 3 bases removed from V and 1 base from J, the gap between germline ends came to 9 bases. The CDR3 region has the DNA TGTGCCAGCTCACCGATACAGGGCCAAGAGACCCAGTACTTC. It yields the protein CASSPIQGQETQYF. The full variable domain, completed using reference TRBV18 and TRBJ2-5, is NAGVMQNPRHLVRRRGQEARLRCSPMKGHSHVYWYRQLPEEGLKFMVYLQKENIIDESGMPKERFSAEFPKEGPSILRIQQVVRGDSAAYFCASSPIQGQETQYFGPGTRLLVL.

The J gene is TRBJ2-7, the V gene TRBV27, with 9 positions matching TRBD2. Germline CDR1 is MNHEY and CDR2 is SMNVEV (reference sequence). This CDR3 spans 15 amino acids. Trimming cost V 5 bases and J 2 bases; bases outside gene matches: 7. This CDR3 reads CASSPSGRSTYEQYF. The CDR3, as DNA: TGTGCCAGCAGTCCCAGCGGGAGGTCGACCTACGAGCAGTACTTC.

The V and J genes are TRBV19 and TRBJ2-3; TRBD1 agrees at 9 bases. CDR1 LNHDA and CDR2 SQIVND come from the germline V gene (reference sequence). This CDR3 has 16 amino acids. With 8 bases clipped from V and 3 bases from J, the junction kept 12 bases outside the gene matches. This CDR3 reads CASGLNRDRETDTQYF. The CDR3 DNA follows: TGTGCCAGTGGCCTAAACCGGGACAGGGAGACAGATACGCAGTATTTT.

This clone was detected ten times or more. V and J are TRBV28 and TRBJ2-5, with unresolved D. Deletions cut 2 bases from V and 1 base from J, with 11 bases between. Looked up from germline, CDR1 is MDHEN and CDR2 is SYDVKM. The CDR3 runs to 15 residues. CDR3 in DNA: TGTGCCAGCAGTTTAAGATTGACATCCCAAGAGACCCAGTACTTC. Its translation: CASSLRLTSQETQYF.